The clone carrying this TCR beta chain was seen ten or more times. Losses at the gene ends were 6 bases for V and 7 bases for J; bases not matched to a gene: 9. This CDR3 is 15 amino acids long. TCRdb re-called the 5' RACE reads through MiXCR, storing one row per CDR3 protein. Of about 400,000 distinct CDR3 sequences in the sample, around 6.4% were seen once. The data were obtained in a study of T cells after yellow fever vaccination. This receptor was identified in a man aged 25 to 40 who received the YFV17D yellow fever vaccine. The chain joins TRBV12-3 or TRBV12-4 to TRBJ2-7, with TRBD2 matching over 13 bases. Here the sequenced sample was PBMCs, taken 5 days after the yellow fever booster vaccination. CDR3 sequence reads: CASRGSTSGRGEQYF. The CDR3 DNA is TGTGCCAGCAGGGGAAGTACTAGCGGGAGGGGGGAGCAGTACTTC.